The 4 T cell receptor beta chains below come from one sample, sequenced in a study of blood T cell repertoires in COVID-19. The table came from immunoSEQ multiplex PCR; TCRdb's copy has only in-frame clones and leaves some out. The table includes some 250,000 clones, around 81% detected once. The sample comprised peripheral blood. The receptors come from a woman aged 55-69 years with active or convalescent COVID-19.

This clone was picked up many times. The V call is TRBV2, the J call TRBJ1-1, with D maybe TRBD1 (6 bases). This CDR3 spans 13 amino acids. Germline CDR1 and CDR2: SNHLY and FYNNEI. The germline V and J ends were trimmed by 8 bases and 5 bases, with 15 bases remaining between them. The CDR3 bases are TGTGCCAGCCGGGGGGGGGCATTAACTGAAGCTTTCTTT. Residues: CASRGGALTEAFF.

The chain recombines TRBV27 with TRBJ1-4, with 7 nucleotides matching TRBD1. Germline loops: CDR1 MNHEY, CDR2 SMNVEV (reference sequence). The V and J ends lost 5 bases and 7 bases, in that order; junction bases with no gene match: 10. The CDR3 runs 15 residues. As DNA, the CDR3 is TGTGCCAGCAGTAGGGACAGCTGGGGGTCTGAAAAACTGTTTTTT. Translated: CASSRDSWGSEKLFF.

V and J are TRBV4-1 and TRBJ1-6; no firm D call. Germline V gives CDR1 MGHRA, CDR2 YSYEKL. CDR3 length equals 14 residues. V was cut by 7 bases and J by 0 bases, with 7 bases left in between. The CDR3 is CASKRSSYNSPLHF. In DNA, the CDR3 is TGCGCCAGCAAGAGAAGCTCCTATAATTCACCCCTCCACTTT.

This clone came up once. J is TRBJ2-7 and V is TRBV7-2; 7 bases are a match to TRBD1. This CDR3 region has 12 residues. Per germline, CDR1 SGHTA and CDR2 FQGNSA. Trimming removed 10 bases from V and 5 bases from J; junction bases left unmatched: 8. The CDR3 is CAIRTGPNEQYF. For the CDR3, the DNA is TGTGCCATCAGGACAGGTCCTAACGAGCAGTACTTC.